This T cell receptor beta chain was recorded in a study of T cells in Graves' hyperthyroidism and ophthalmopathy. Whole-study context: Peripheral blood was secured at the point of initial diagnosis, before any treatment.

This clonotype was counted ten times or more. Germline loops: CDR1 KGHDR, CDR2 SFDVKD. The V end was cut by 4 bases, the J end by 0 bases, with 12 bases between. This CDR3 has 15 residues. The source material, RNA transcripts, was used to amplify TCR beta CDR3 regions. First-round RT-PCR with HTBI primers amplified the TCR CDR3 region. Using its own MiXCR run on the multiplex PCR reads, TCRdb lists one record per CDR3 protein. The sample lists around 690,000 distinct CDR3 sequences, approximately 15% occurring once. The study defined stable Graves' hyperthyroidism as no ophthalmopathy progression within 18 months. Diagnosis rested on symptoms, serum thyroxine and TRAb, thyroid ultrasound, and orbital computed tomography.

This sequence originates from a man aged 50-59 years with Graves' hyperthyroidism. This chain uses TRBV24-1 with TRBJ2-7; D may be TRBD1 (5 bases). Sequenced material: blood. CDR3 in amino acids: CATSESNRNSYEQYF. Written as DNA, the CDR3 is TGTGCCACCAGTGAATCTAACAGGAACTCCTACGAGCAGTACTTC.